This entry concerns a single TCR beta chain. Germline values: CDR1 SGHTA, CDR2 FQGNSA. V dropped 2 bases and J dropped 7 bases, with 16 bases sitting between them. This CDR3 is built from 15 residues. These data originate in a study of cytomegalovirus exposure and HLA in healthy donors. PCR employed 60 Vbeta and 13 Jbeta primers. Clones were read by immunoSEQ multiplex PCR, and TCRdb kept only the in-frame ones, dropping some. Its clone listing holds 100,000 to 150,000 clones. The source material was PBMCs. The sequence derives from a man aged 35 to 55 in good health and CMV-seronegative. The chain employs TRBV7-2 and TRBJ2-3; possibly TRBD2 for D (5 bases). CDR3 protein: CASSLWRVASNTQYF. The DNA of the CDR3 is TGTGCCAGCAGCTTATGGCGGGTGGCCTCTAATACGCAGTATTTT. Together with reference TRBV7-2 and TRBJ2-3, the CDR3 gives the full variable domain: GAGVSQSPSNKVTEKGKDVELRCDPISGHTALYWYRQSLGQGLEFLIYFQGNSAPDKSGLPSDRFSAERTGGSVSTLTIQRTQQEDSAVYLCASSLWRVASNTQYFGPGTRLTVL.